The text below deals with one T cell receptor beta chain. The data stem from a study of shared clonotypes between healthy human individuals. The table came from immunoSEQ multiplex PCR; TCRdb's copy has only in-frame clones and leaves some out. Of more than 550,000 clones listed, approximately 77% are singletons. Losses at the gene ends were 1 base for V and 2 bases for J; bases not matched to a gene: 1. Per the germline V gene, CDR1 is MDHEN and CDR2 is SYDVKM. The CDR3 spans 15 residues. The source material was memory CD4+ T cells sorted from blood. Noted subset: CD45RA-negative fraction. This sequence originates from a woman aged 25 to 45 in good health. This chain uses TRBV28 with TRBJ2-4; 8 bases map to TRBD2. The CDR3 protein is CASSLSGGTKNIQYF. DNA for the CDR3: TGTGCCAGCAGTTTATCGGGGGGGACCAAAAACATTCAGTACTTC.